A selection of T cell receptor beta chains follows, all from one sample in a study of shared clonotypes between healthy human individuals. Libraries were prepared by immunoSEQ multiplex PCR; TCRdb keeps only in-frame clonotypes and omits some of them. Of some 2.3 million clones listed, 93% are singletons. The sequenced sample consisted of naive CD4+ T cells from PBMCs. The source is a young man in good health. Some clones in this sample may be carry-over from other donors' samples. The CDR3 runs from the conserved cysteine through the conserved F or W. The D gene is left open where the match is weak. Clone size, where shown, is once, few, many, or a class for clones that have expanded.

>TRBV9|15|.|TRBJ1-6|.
TGTGCCAGCAGCTCCAGTGGGGGTTCTTATTCACCCCTCCACTTT
CASSSSGGSYSPLHF
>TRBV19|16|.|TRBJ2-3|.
TGTGCCAGCTCGGCTCCAGGAAGAGCGTCATCAGATACGCAGTATTTT
CASSAPGRASSDTQYF
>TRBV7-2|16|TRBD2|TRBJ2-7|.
TGTGCCAGCAGCTTAGCGTTTGCTAGCGGAAACTACGAGCAGTACTTC
CASSLAFASGNYEQYF
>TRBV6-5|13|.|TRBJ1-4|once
TGTGCCAGCAGTTTCGACACCGGGAGTTTAATGTTTTTT
CASSFDTGSLMFF
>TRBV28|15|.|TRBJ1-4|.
TGTGCCAGCAGCCTCCTGGGGACCACTAATGAAAAACTGTTTTTT
CASSLLGTTNEKLFF
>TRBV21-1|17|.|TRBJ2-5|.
TGTGCCAGCAGCAAACATCCCGGGACTCCTGAGGGCGAGACCCAGTACTTC
CASSKHPGTPEGETQYF
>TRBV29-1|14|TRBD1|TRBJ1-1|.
TGCAGCGTTGTGGGGACAGGGGTGGTGACTGAAGCTTTCTTT
CSVVGTGVVTEAFF
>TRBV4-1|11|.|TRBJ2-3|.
TGCGCAGTGGGGGGTTCAGATACGCAGTATTTT
CAVGGSDTQYF
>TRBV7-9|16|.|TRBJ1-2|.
TGTGCCAGCAGCCACCAATATGCGTTGGGGGGGCATGGCTACACCTTC
CASSHQYALGGHGYTF
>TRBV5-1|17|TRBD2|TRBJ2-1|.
TGCGCCAGCAGCCTGGGACTAGCGGGACTGAGCTACAATGAGCAGTTCTTC
CASSLGLAGLSYNEQFF
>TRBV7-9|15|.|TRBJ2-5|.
TGTGCCAGCAGCCCCCCGGAAGTGCAGCAAGAGACCCAGTACTTC
CASSPPEVQQETQYF
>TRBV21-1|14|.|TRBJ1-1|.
TGTGCCAGCAGCAAAATGACAGAGAACACTGAAGCTTTCTTT
CASSKMTENTEAFF
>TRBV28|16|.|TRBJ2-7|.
TGTGCCAGCAGCCCCGCGTCGGCAGGCACCTCCTACGAGCAGTACTTC
CASSPASAGTSYEQYF
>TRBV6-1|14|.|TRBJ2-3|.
TGTGCCAGCAGTGAGGTGGGGATGGCAGATACGCAGTATTTT
CASSEVGMADTQYF
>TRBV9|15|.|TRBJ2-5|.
TGTGCCAGCAGCGTAGACCCCACAAACTTGCAGACCCAGTACTTC
CASSVDPTNLQTQYF
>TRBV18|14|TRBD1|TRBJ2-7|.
TGTGCCAGCTCACCTTGGGACAGGGCCTACGAGCAGTACTTC
CASSPWDRAYEQYF
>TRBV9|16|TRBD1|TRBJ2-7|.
TGTGCCAGCAGCGTAGGGGGACTGACAGGGGCCTACGAGCAGTACTTC
CASSVGGLTGAYEQYF
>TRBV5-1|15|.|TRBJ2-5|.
TGCGCCAGCGCCCGGCAGGGGGGGACAATGGAGACCCAGTACTTC
CASARQGGTMETQYF
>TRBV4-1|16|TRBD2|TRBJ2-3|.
TGCGCCAGCAGCCAAATTCTAGCGGGGTCCACAGATACGCAGTATTTT
CASSQILAGSTDTQYF
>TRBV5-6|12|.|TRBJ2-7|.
TGTGCCAGCAGCTTCAGGGGCAACGAGCAGTACTTC
CASSFRGNEQYF
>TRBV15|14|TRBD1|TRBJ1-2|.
TGTGCCACCAGCAGGGAACGGACAGGGTGGGGCTACACCTTC
CATSRERTGWGYTF
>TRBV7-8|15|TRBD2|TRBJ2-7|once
TGTGCCAGCAGCTCCCGGGGGGGTCCCCGGGACGAGCAGTACTTC
CASSSRGGPRDEQYF
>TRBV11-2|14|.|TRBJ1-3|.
TGTGCCAGCAGCCGGACAGACGGTGGAAACACCATATATTTT
CASSRTDGGNTIYF
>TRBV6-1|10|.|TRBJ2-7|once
TGTGCCAGCAAGTTCACAAACCAGTACTTC
CASKFTNQYF